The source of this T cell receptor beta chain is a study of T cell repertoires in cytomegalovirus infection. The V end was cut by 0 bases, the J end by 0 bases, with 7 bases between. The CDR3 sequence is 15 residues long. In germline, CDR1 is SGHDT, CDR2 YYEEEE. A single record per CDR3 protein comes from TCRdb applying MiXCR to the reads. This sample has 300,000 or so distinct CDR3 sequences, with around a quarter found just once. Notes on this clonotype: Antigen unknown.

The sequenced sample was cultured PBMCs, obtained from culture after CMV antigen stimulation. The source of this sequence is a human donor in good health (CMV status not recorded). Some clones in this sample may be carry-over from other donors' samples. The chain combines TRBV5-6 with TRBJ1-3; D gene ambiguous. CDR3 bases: TGTGCCAGCAGCTTGGCCGTCCCCTCTGGAAACACCATATATTTT. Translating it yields CASSLAVPSGNTIYF. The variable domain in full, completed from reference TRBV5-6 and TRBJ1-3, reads DAGVTQSPTHLIKTRGQQVTLRCSPKSGHDTVSWYQQALGQGPQFIFQYYEEEERQRGNFPDRFSGHQFPNYSSELNVNALLLGDSALYLCASSLAVPSGNTIYFGEGSWLTVV.